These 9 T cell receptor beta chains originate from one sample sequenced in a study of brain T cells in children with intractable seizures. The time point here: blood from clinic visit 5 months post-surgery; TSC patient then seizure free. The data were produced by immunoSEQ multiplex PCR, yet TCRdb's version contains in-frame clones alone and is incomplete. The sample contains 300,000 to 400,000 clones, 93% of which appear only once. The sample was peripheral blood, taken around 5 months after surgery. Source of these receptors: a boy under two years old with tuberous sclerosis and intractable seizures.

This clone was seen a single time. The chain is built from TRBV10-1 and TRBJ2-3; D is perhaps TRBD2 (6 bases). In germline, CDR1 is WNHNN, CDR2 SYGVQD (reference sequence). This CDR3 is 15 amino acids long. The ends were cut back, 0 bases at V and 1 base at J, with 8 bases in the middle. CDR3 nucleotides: TGCGCCAGCAGTGAGTCACTAGCCCGCACAGATACGCAGTATTTT. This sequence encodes CASSESLARTDTQYF.

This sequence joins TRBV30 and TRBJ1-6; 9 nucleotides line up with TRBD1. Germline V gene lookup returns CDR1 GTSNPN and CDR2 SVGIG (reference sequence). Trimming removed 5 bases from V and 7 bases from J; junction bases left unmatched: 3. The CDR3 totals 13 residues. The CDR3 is CAWGTGTNSPLHF. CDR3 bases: TGTGCCTGGGGGACAGGGACAAATTCACCCCTCCACTTT.

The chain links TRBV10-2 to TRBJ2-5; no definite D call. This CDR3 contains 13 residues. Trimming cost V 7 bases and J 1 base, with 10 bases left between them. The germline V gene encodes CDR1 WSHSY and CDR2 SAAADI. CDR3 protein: CASTRRSQETQYF. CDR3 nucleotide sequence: TGCGCCAGCACCAGACGGAGCCAAGAGACCCAGTACTTC.

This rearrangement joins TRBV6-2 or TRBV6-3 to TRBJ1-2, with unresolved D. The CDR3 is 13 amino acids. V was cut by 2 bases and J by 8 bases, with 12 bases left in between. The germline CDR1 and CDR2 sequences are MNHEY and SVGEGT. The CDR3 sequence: CASSYGYGDGYTF. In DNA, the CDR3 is TGTGCCAGCAGTTACGGTTATGGAGACGGCTACACCTTC.

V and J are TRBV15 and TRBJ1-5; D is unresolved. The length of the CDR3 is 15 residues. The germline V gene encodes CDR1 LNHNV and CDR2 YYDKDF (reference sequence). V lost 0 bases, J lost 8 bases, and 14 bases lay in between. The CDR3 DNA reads TGTGCCACCAGCAGAGACCCGACACCTACGGAGCCCCAGCATTTT. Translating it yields CATSRDPTPTEPQHF.

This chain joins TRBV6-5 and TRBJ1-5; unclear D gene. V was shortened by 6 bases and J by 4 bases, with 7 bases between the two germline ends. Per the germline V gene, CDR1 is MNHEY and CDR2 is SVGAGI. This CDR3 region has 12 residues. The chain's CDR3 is CASRPGNQPQHF. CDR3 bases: TGTGCCAGCAGGCCGGGGAATCAGCCCCAGCATTTT.

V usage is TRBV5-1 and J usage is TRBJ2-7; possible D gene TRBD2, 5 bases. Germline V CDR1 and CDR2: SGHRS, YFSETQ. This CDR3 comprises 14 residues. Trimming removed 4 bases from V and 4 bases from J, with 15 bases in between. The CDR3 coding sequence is TGCGCCAGCAGCCCAACTCCTAGCACATACGAGCAGTACTTC. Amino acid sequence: CASSPTPSTYEQYF.

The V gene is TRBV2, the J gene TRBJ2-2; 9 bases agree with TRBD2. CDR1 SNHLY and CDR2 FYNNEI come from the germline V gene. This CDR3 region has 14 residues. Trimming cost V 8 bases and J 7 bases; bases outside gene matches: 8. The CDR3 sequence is CASCRGLADGELFF. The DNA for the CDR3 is TGTGCCAGCTGCCGGGGACTAGCTGACGGGGAGCTGTTTTTT.

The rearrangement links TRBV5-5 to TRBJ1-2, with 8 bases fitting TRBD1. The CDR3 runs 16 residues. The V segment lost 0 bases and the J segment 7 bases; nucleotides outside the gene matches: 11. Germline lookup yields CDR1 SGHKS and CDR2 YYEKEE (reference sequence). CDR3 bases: TGTGCCAGCAGCTTGGGCGTTCCAGGACAGGGTCCTGGCTACACCTTC. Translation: CASSLGVPGQGPGYTF.